This T cell receptor beta chain came from a study of shared clonotypes between healthy human individuals. Study in general: CD4 naive cells filled three plates per donor, CD4 memory three, CD8 naive two and CD8 memory one.

There were no recent acute infections or vaccinations among the donors, who were healthy HIV-negative adults. Splitting of each subset's genomic DNA was done evenly across several immunoSEQ plates. Libraries were prepared by immunoSEQ multiplex PCR; TCRdb keeps only in-frame clonotypes and omits some of them. The sample contains 600,000 to 700,000 clones, about three quarters of which appear only once. This CDR3 is 13 amino acids long. Germline CDR1 KGHSH, CDR2 LQKENI. V was pared by 1 base and J by 6 bases, with 6 bases between. The rearrangement uses TRBV18 and TRBJ2-2; D not resolved. Sequencing was done on a sample of memory CD4+ T cells sorted from blood. Regarding subset: CD45RA-negative fraction. The source of this sequence is a woman under 40 in good health. CDR3 nucleotide sequence: TGTGCCAGCTCACCACAATCGTCCGGGGAGCTGTTTTTT. It encodes CASSPQSSGELFF.